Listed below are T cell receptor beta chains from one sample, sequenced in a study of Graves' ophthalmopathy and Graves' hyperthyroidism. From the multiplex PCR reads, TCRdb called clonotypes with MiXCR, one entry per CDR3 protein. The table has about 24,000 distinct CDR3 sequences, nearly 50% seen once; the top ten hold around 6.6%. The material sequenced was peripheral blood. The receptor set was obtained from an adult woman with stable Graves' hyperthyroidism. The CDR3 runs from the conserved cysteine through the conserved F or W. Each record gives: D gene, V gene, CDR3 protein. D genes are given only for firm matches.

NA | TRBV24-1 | CATSGLSNEQFF
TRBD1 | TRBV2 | CASRADRGRSYGYTF
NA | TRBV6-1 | CASSVQSSYNSPLHF
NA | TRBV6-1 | CASSVLSYTF
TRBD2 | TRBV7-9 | CASSWASGRMAQFF
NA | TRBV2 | CASTSRNTEAFF
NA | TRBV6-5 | CASSPQLSTDTQYF
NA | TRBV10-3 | CAISEERYYEQYF
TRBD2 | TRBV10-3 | CAISEGTTNEQFF
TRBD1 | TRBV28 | CASSPSSGGWDTEQYF
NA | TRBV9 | CASSGPVQDGTLYEQYF
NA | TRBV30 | CAWSHSQGDTYEQYF
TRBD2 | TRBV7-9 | CASSSAGGYNEQFF
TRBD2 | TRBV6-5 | CASRTSGALTYEQYF
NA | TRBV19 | CASSNPLATNEKLFF
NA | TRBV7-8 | CASSSYDGELFF
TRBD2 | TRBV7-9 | CASSPGLAGAETQYF
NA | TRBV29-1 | CSVGYSNGYTF
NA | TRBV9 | CASSVGAETWSDTQYF
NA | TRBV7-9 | CASSPPSDEKLFF
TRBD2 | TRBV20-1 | CSAALSGGTYEQYF
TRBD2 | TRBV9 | CASSVGSSGSVYEQFF
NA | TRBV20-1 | CSARGGAANEKLFF
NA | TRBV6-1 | CASSDLASGGEKLFF
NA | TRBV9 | CASSVAPHNEQFF
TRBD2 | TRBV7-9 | CASSPGLAGSSYNEQFF
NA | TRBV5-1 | CASSLSGDTRTDTQYF
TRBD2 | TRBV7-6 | CASSLGGLAAGYNEQFF
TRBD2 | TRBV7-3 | CASSYGTSAAYEQYF
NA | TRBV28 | CASSFFRDNNEQFF
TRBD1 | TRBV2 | CAGRTGGSEAFF
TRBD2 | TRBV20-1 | CSARGGTSDYEQYF
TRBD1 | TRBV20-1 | CSAPGTEVWPQHF
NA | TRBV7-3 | CASSLAERSSNEKLFF
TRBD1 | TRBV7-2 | CASSFPLDLRQGGQETQYF
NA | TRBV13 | CASTLSRDNEQFF
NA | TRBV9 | CASSGRDGQNLGSPLHF
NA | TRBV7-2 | CASSPRTVDTGELFF
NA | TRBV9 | CASNQSTGELFF
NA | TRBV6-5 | CASSSLGGETQHF